This entry lists 11 T cell receptor beta chains sequenced from one sample in a study of CD8 T cells in Susac syndrome. When the RNA was reverse transcribed, random hexamers were used with an input of 0.5 to 1 ug. TCRdb recomputed calls from the immunoSEQ multiplex PCR reads with MiXCR, one row per CDR3 protein. Found here are 110,000 to 150,000 distinct CDR3 sequences, around 95% of them singletons; the top ten hold 0.084%. Source material: CD4+ T cells from PBMCs. These receptors all stem from a human donor with Susac syndrome.

The chain employs TRBV11-2 and TRBJ2-1, with 9 nucleotides matching TRBD2. Germline loops: CDR1 SGHAT, CDR2 FQNNGV. V gave up 1 base and J gave up 9 bases; unmatched junction bases: 7. The length of the CDR3 is 15 residues. Here the CDR3 DNA reads TGTGCCAGCAGCTTAGTTACGCGGGGGGGCCGTGAGCAGTTCTTC. Protein: CASSLVTRGGREQFF.

The chain combines TRBV29-1 with TRBJ1-2, with D unclear. CDR3 size: 14 residues. V lost 1 base and J 7 bases, leaving 16 bases between the germline ends. CDR1 SQVTM and CDR2 ANQGSEA come from the germline V gene. CDR3 nucleotides: TGCAGCGTTGAAGGGGGTGTCATGGGTCTTGGCTACACCTTC. Protein product: CSVEGGVMGLGYTF.

The genes are TRBV20-1 and TRBJ2-7; D gene uncertain. Germline loops: CDR1 DFQATT, CDR2 SNEGSKA (reference sequence). The length of the CDR3 is 11 residues. The V end was cut by 4 bases, the J end by 4 bases, with 8 bases between. The CDR3 nucleotides are TGCAGTGCTATCGACGGTTACGAGCAGTACTTC. Translated: CSAIDGYEQYF.

This clonotype was seen a few times. V and J are TRBV12-3 or TRBV12-4 and TRBJ1-2; the D is unclear. V was pared by 1 base and J by 7 bases, with 7 bases between. CDR3 length: 12 amino acids. The CDR3 protein is CASSLDLGGYTF. CDR3 coding DNA: TGTGCCAGCAGTTTAGATTTGGGTGGCTACACCTTC.

The chain employs TRBV6-5 and TRBJ2-1, with 7 bases fitting TRBD2. The CDR3 length is 11 residues. The germline gives CDR1 MNHEY, CDR2 SVGAGI. The V gene end was trimmed by 7 bases and the J gene end by 10 bases; junction bases not matched to a gene: 4. CDR3 protein: CASTHGGEQFF. In DNA form, the CDR3 reads TGTGCCAGCACCCACGGGGGGGAGCAGTTCTTC.

This sequence joins TRBV20-1 and TRBJ2-3; TRBD2 matches 10 bases. From germline, CDR1 is DFQATT and CDR2 SNEGSKA (reference sequence). After removal of 6 bases from V and 2 bases from J, the junction contained 8 bases not matched to a gene. This CDR3 region has 15 residues. The CDR3 nucleotides read TGCAGTGCCCCGGGGCTAGCGGGGGCCACAGATACGCAGTATTTT. It translates to CSAPGLAGATDTQYF.

This clonotype was recorded once. This chain joins TRBV4-1 and TRBJ2-7; D gene uncertain. CDR1 MGHRA and CDR2 YSYEKL come from the germline V gene. The V end was cut by 4 bases, the J end by 0 bases, with 10 bases between. There are 14 residues in the CDR3. This chain's CDR3 is CASSRVRVSYEQYF. The CDR3 DNA follows: TGCGCCAGCAGCCGAGTAAGGGTCTCCTACGAGCAGTACTTC.

The count of this clonotype is one. The chain links TRBV29-1 to TRBJ2-5; 10 bases align to TRBD2. CDR3 length equals 15 residues. Germline V gives CDR1 SQVTM, CDR2 ANQGSEA. J lost 1 base, V lost 6 bases, and 8 bases had no gene match. The CDR3 DNA sequence: TGCAGCGTACCCGGGACTAGCGCCTCCCAAGAGACCCAGTACTTC. Translation gives CSVPGTSASQETQYF.

This clonotype has just one count. This chain joins TRBV4-2 and TRBJ2-1; 10 nucleotides align to TRBD2. V dropped 4 bases and J dropped 6; count of bases not matched to a gene: 6. The CDR3 covers 15 residues. The germline V gene has CDR1 LGHNA and CDR2 YNFKEQ. CDR3 loop: CASSRGTSEGNEQFF. The CDR3, as DNA: TGTGCCAGCAGCCGGGGGACTAGCGAAGGCAATGAGCAGTTCTTC.

This sequence joins TRBV20-1 and TRBJ2-5; 14 nucleotides line up with TRBD2. Germline CDR1 is DFQATT and CDR2 is SNEGSKA (reference sequence). J was trimmed by 11 bases and V by 6 bases; bases with no gene match: 14. CDR3 size: 15 residues. The CDR3 loop reads CSARDAGTSGSRQYF. CDR3 DNA: TGCAGTGCCCGAGACGCCGGGACTAGCGGGAGTAGACAGTACTTC.

This rearrangement joins TRBV29-1 to TRBJ2-7; TRBD1 aligns across 7 bases. The ends lost 4 bases at V and 2 bases at J; junction bases unmatched: 5. This CDR3 has 13 residues. Germline CDR1 is SQVTM and CDR2 is ANQGSEA. The CDR3 bases are TGCAGCGTTGTCCCGGGACAGACCTACGAGCAGTACTTC. Its protein product is CSVVPGQTYEQYF.